Each of the 2 T cell receptor beta chains below was sequenced from the same sample in a study of OX40 agonist ivuxolimab in advanced cancers. Assay used: immunoSEQ multiplex PCR; TCRdb lists only in-frame clones, some missing. The data hold tens of thousands of clones, with around 90% observed a single time. The sample was CD4+ or CD8+ T cells sorted from blood, taken in a trial of the OX40 agonist ivuxolimab. These receptors were collected from an adult with an advanced solid tumor such as melanoma, head and neck, liver or kidney cancer.

J is TRBJ2-7 and V is TRBV28; TRBD1 is a possible D gene (6 bases). Germline values: CDR1 MDHEN, CDR2 SYDVKM. The CDR3 sequence is 16 residues long. V was cut by 5 bases and J by 5 bases, with 22 bases left in between. CDR3 loop: CASSGGSVTGYHEQYF. DNA of the CDR3: TGTGCCAGCAGTGGTGGGAGCGTGACAGGTTACCACGAGCAGTACTTC.

This clone has more than one count but fewer than ten. J is TRBJ1-2 and V is TRBV30; D is unresolved. With 6 bases removed from V and 4 bases from J, the gap between germline ends came to 0 bases. This CDR3 is built from 8 residues. Germline V CDR1 and CDR2: GTSNPN, SVGIG (reference sequence). CDR3 nucleotides: TGTGCCTGCTATGGCTACACCTTC. The encoded protein is CACYGYTF.